A single sample gave rise to the 32 T cell receptor beta chains below, sequenced in a study of graft-versus-host responses after intestinal transplantation. These receptors' targets are unknown. Clones were read by immunoSEQ multiplex PCR, and TCRdb kept only the in-frame ones, dropping some. The repertoire holds 85,000 to 90,000 clones, with less than 95% as singletons. This sample comprised unstimulated CD4+ T cells sorted from spleen or lymph node cells, obtained before transplant. These receptors all stem from a human donor who was the organ donor for an intestinal transplant.

This sequence joins TRBV5-1 and TRBJ1-1, with 7 bases matching TRBD1. Germline values: CDR1 SGHRS, CDR2 YFSETQ. The ends lost 0 bases at V and 4 bases at J; junction bases unmatched: 3. This CDR3 has 14 amino acids. In DNA form, the CDR3 reads TGCGCCAGCAGCTTGGACAGGGGTTTCACTGAAGCTTTCTTT. This encodes CASSLDRGFTEAFF.

The chain employs TRBV5-4 and TRBJ2-1, with 10 nucleotides matching TRBD2. This CDR3 comprises 17 residues. The ends lost 3 bases at V and 7 bases at J; junction bases unmatched: 13. Germline assignment: CDR1 SGHNT and CDR2 YYREEE (reference sequence). The CDR3: CASSSGRSGGLENEQFF. The CDR3 DNA reads as TGTGCCAGCAGCTCTGGGCGTAGCGGGGGGCTCGAAAATGAGCAGTTCTTC. The full variable domain, completed using reference TRBV5-4 and TRBJ2-1, is ETGVTQSPTHLIKTRGQQVTLRCSSQSGHNTVSWYQQALGQGPQFIFQYYREEENGRGNFPPRFSGLQFPNYSSELNVNALELDDSALYLCASSSGRSGGLENEQFFGPGTRLTVL.

The CDR3, as DNA: TGTGCCAGCAGCACCGGGAGGGTAGAAAAACTGTTTTTT. Translation: CASSTGRVEKLFF. V and J are TRBV6-5 and TRBJ1-4; no firm D call. The CDR3 is made up of 13 amino acids. V was cut by 6 bases and J by 8 bases, with 13 bases left in between. Germline V gene lookup returns CDR1 MNHEY and CDR2 SVGAGI.

The genes are TRBV4-1 and TRBJ2-2; 8 positions agree with TRBD1. The CDR3 has 14 residues. Losses at the gene ends were 3 bases for V and 7 bases for J; bases not matched to a gene: 4. The germline CDR1 and CDR2 sequences are MGHRA and YSYEKL. This chain's CDR3 is CASSHTDRGGELFF. Written as DNA, the CDR3 is TGCGCCAGCAGCCACACCGACAGGGGCGGGGAGCTGTTTTTT.

The V call is TRBV19, the J call TRBJ2-4, with 10 nucleotides matching TRBD2. The CDR3 runs to 17 residues. J gave up 0 bases and V 4 bases, and 6 bases lay outside the gene matches. Germline V CDR1 and CDR2: LNHDA, SQIVND (reference sequence). Here the CDR3 reads CASSRSGGASAKNIQYF. The CDR3, as DNA: TGTGCCAGTAGTAGGAGCGGGGGGGCCTCAGCCAAAAACATTCAGTACTTC.

The rearrangement links TRBV28 to TRBJ1-1, with 9 bases that match TRBD1. This CDR3 is built from 13 residues. CDR1 MDHEN and CDR2 SYDVKM come from the germline V gene. V lost 6 bases, J lost 6 bases, and 5 bases stayed unmatched. This chain's CDR3 is CASRTGGSAEAFF. The CDR3 DNA sequence: TGTGCCAGCAGAACAGGGGGCAGCGCTGAAGCTTTCTTT.

V usage is TRBV19 and J usage is TRBJ2-5; D possibly corresponds to TRBD1 (5 bases). Trimming shortened V by 4 bases and J by 1 base, and 10 bases separated the two germline ends. In germline, CDR1 is LNHDA, CDR2 SQIVND (reference sequence). The CDR3 spans 14 residues. The CDR3 nucleotides are TGTGCCAGTAGTACCACCAGGGTCCAAGAGACCCAGTACTTC. Translated: CASSTTRVQETQYF.

This chain joins TRBV5-4 and TRBJ2-7, with 7 bases lining up with TRBD1. Per the germline V gene, CDR1 is SGHNT and CDR2 is YYREEE (reference sequence). The CDR3 consists of 16 residues. The V and J ends lost 0 bases and 5 bases, in that order; junction bases with no gene match: 11. The CDR3 region has the DNA TGTGCCAGCAGCTTGGCGCTAACAGGGGCGGAAGACGAGCAGTACTTC. It specifies CASSLALTGAEDEQYF.

The J gene is TRBJ1-6, the V gene TRBV5-1; TRBD1 might be the D (6 bases). V was shortened by 2 bases and J by 7 bases, with 13 bases between the two germline ends. Looked up from germline, CDR1 is SGHRS and CDR2 is YFSETQ. This CDR3 has 15 amino acids. This CDR3 reads CASSLATGTNSPLHF. CDR3 nucleotides: TGCGCCAGCAGCTTAGCTACAGGGACGAATTCACCCCTCCACTTT.

The V call is TRBV6-5, the J call TRBJ1-5; the match to TRBD1 covers 9 bases. Germline loops: CDR1 MNHEY, CDR2 SVGAGI. J was trimmed by 6 bases and V by 5 bases; bases with no gene match: 5. CDR3 size: 14 residues. The CDR3: CASSEDRGGQPQHF. The CDR3 DNA reads TGTGCCAGCAGTGAGGACAGGGGAGGTCAGCCCCAGCATTTT.

The rearrangement joins TRBV14 to TRBJ1-2; D may be TRBD1 (5 bases). The germline V gene encodes CDR1 SGHDN and CDR2 FVKESK. The CDR3 spans 17 residues. The V and J ends lost 0 bases and 5 bases respectively, with 19 bases between them. The DNA for the CDR3 is TGTGCCAGCAGCCAAGACCCCTTCGGGGGACCGAGATATGGCTACACCTTC. This codes for CASSQDPFGGPRYGYTF.

This chain joins TRBV7-3 and TRBJ2-3; D perhaps matches TRBD2 (6 bases). Trimming took 1 base from V and 0 from J, leaving 11 bases between them. This CDR3 region has 16 residues. Germline V CDR1 and CDR2: SGHTA, FQGTGA. This chain's CDR3 is CASSLNAGSSTDTQYF. CDR3 DNA sequence: TGTGCCAGCAGCTTAAACGCGGGGTCTAGCACAGATACGCAGTATTTT.

The V call is TRBV11-1, the J call TRBJ2-2, with D uncertain. This CDR3 is built from 14 residues. The germline V gene has CDR1 SGHAT and CDR2 FQDESV (reference sequence). V was shortened by 3 bases and J by 6 bases, with 11 bases between the two germline ends. CDR3 sequence reads: CASSFTSGAGELFF. CDR3 DNA: TGTGCCAGCAGCTTCACGTCCGGAGCCGGGGAGCTGTTTTTT. The whole variable domain, filled in from reference TRBV11-1 and TRBJ2-2, reads EAEVAQSPRYKITEKSQAVAFWCDPISGHATLYWYRQILGQGPELLVQFQDESVVDDSQLPKDRFSAERLKGVDSTLKIQPAELGDSAMYLCASSFTSGAGELFFGEGSRLTVL.

The chain joins TRBV21-1 to TRBJ2-1; the D call in the table, TRBD1, was not verified against the DNA. TRBV21-1 is classified as a pseudogene. The CDR3 is made up of 14 amino acids. As DNA, the CDR3 is TGTGCCAGCAGCAAAGCGGGCAGGGATAATGAGCAGTTCTTC. As protein: CASSKAGRDNEQFF.

This chain uses TRBV5-6 with TRBJ1-2, with unresolved D. The CDR3 length is 12 residues. V was trimmed by 4 bases and J by 7 bases, leaving 11 bases between them. Germline V lookup: CDR1 SGHDT, CDR2 YYEEEE. CDR3 coding DNA: TGTGCCAGCAGCCCTAGACCGGGTGGCTACACCTTC. Protein: CASSPRPGGYTF.

The V gene is TRBV25-1, the J gene TRBJ1-1, with a tentative D call TRBD1 (5 bases). The CDR3 totals 15 residues. V was pared by 8 bases and J by 1 base, with 17 bases between. Germline values: CDR1 MGHDK, CDR2 SYGVNS. The chain's CDR3 is CASLKNGQGNTEAFF. The CDR3 DNA is TGTGCCAGCCTTAAGAACGGACAAGGGAACACTGAAGCTTTCTTT.

J is TRBJ1-2 and V is TRBV6-5; D not resolved. The CDR3 contains 12 residues. Trimming left V 9 bases short and J 4 bases short, with 12 bases between. Per the germline V gene, CDR1 is MNHEY and CDR2 is SVGAGI. The CDR3 loop reads CARTTPSYGYTF. Here the CDR3 DNA reads TGTGCCAGAACGACACCATCCTATGGCTACACCTTC.

V gene TRBV30 combines with J gene TRBJ2-3, with D uncertain. From germline, CDR1 is GTSNPN and CDR2 SVGIG (reference sequence). The CDR3 contains 13 residues. Trimming shortened V by 0 bases and J by 0 bases, and 4 bases separated the two germline ends. The CDR3 reads CAWSVTSTDTQYF. CDR3 coding DNA: TGTGCCTGGAGTGTGACTAGCACAGATACGCAGTATTTT.

The chain couples TRBV14 to TRBJ1-1, with a weak D call TRBD1 (6 bases). Germline CDR1 is SGHDN and CDR2 is FVKESK. The CDR3 is 13 residues long. The germline V and J ends were trimmed by 2 bases and 5 bases, with 9 bases remaining between them. CDR3 DNA: TGTGCCAGCAGCCAAACCACAGGGACTGAAGCTTTCTTT. It encodes CASSQTTGTEAFF.

V gene TRBV5-1 combines with J gene TRBJ2-3, with 7 bases aligning to TRBD2. Germline lookup yields CDR1 SGHRS and CDR2 YFSETQ. With V trimmed by 1 base and J by 2 bases, 7 bases remained unmatched. The CDR3 has 16 amino acids. CDR3 sequence (DNA): TGCGCCAGCAGCTTGAGAAGCGGGGTCGACACAGATACGCAGTATTTT. The encoded protein is CASSLRSGVDTDTQYF.

This clone has a single count. The CDR3 DNA sequence: TGTGCCAGCAGTTACCCGCAGGGAGGTAACTACGAGCAGTACTTC. As protein: CASSYPQGGNYEQYF. This chain uses TRBV6-6 with TRBJ2-7, with D perhaps TRBD2 (6 bases). The CDR3 contains 15 residues. Germline CDR1 and CDR2: MNHNY and SVGAGI (reference sequence). V was clipped by 2 bases and J by 3 bases, with 14 bases between them.

V gene TRBV6-5 combines with J gene TRBJ2-7, with D unresolved. V was cut by 3 bases and J by 3 bases, with 12 bases left in between. CDR1 and CDR2 from the germline V gene are MNHEY and SVGAGI. This CDR3 has 14 residues. The CDR3 spells CASSYSRRDYEQYF. CDR3 coding DNA: TGTGCCAGCAGTTATAGCCGGAGAGACTACGAGCAGTACTTC.

This clone was observed a single time. The chain has TRBV7-8 and TRBJ2-1; 8 bases fit TRBD2. V was clipped by 5 bases and J by 4 bases; unmatched bases: 16. The CDR3 totals 18 residues. CDR1 is SGHVS, CDR2 FQNEAQ, per germline. The CDR3 sequence: CASSPTWLAGPSYNEQFF. CDR3 nucleotides: TGTGCCAGCAGCCCTACGTGGCTAGCGGGTCCTAGTTACAATGAGCAGTTCTTC.

A single count supports this clone. This sequence joins TRBV19 and TRBJ2-1; D not certain. The CDR3 length is 14 residues. The germline V gene has CDR1 LNHDA and CDR2 SQIVND (reference sequence). Trimming stripped 6 bases from V and 3 bases from J, with 12 bases between. The CDR3 DNA is TGTGCCAGTAGAACGGGTATAAGCTACAATGAGCAGTTCTTC. It is translated as CASRTGISYNEQFF.

The rearrangement joins TRBV4-2 to TRBJ1-2; D gene ambiguous. Trimming left V 0 bases short and J 4 bases short, with 15 bases between. CDR1 LGHNA and CDR2 YNFKEQ come from the germline V gene. The CDR3 runs 16 residues. Written as DNA, the CDR3 is TGTGCCAGCAGCCAAGATCTTTCAGGATCAGTCTATGGCTACACCTTC. Protein: CASSQDLSGSVYGYTF.

In DNA, the CDR3 is TGTGCCAGCAGGCTATCGGGCCGGGACAGGGGGATTTGGAGTGAAAAACTGTTTTTT. This codes for CASRLSGRDRGIWSEKLFF. The chain employs TRBV27 and TRBJ1-4, with 11 bases matching TRBD1. The CDR3 loop spans 19 amino acids. Germline assignment: CDR1 MNHEY and CDR2 SMNVEV (reference sequence). After removal of 6 bases from V and 7 bases from J, the junction contained 19 bases not matched to a gene.

The chain uses TRBV21-1 and TRBJ1-3. TRBV21-1 is given as a pseudogene. CDR3 length: 16 residues. The CDR3 DNA sequence: TGTGCCAGCAGCAAAGAGCGAGAGATCTCTGGAAACACCATATATTTT. As protein: CASSKEREISGNTIYF.

J is TRBJ2-1 and V is TRBV27; 9 positions agree with TRBD1. After removal of 5 bases from V and 13 bases from J, the junction contained 6 bases not matched to a gene. The CDR3 consists of 12 residues. The V gene's germline CDR1 is MNHEY and CDR2 SMNVEV (reference sequence). The CDR3 coding sequence is TGTGCCAGCAGTCTGACAGGGGGGGGTCAGTTCTTC. Protein sequence: CASSLTGGGQFF.

The CDR3 is CASSGTRGMGTQYF. CDR3 DNA sequence: TGCGCCAGCAGTGGGACTAGAGGAATGGGGACCCAGTACTTC. This chain joins TRBV10-1 and TRBJ2-5, with 7 bases matching TRBD2. The CDR3 contains 14 residues. From germline, CDR1 is WNHNN and CDR2 SYGVQD (reference sequence). The V segment lost 4 bases and the J segment 7 bases; nucleotides outside the gene matches: 9.

This clone has just a few counts. The chain carries TRBV4-1 and TRBJ2-7, with 11 bases identical to TRBD2. The CDR3 has 17 amino acids. Germline CDR1 MGHRA, CDR2 YSYEKL. After removal of 3 bases from V and 8 bases from J, the junction contained 15 bases not matched to a gene. This CDR3 reads CASSHYWGLADYEQQYF. The CDR3 DNA reads as TGCGCCAGCAGCCATTATTGGGGACTAGCGGACTACGAGCAGCAGTACTTC.

The V call is TRBV7-2, the J call TRBJ2-5; 9 bases fit TRBD2. The germline V gene encodes CDR1 SGHTA and CDR2 FQGNSA. This CDR3 region has 15 residues. J lost 3 bases, V lost 5 bases, and 7 bases had no gene match. The CDR3 DNA sequence: TGTGCCAGCAGCCTCGTGGGACTAGCAGAAGAGACCCAGTACTTC. Translated: CASSLVGLAEETQYF.

This sequence joins TRBV19 and TRBJ2-5; 8 nucleotides line up with TRBD1. The CDR3 length is 13 residues. J gave up 6 bases and V 4 bases, and 4 bases lay outside the gene matches. CDR1 and CDR2 from the germline V gene are LNHDA and SQIVND (reference sequence). The CDR3 spells CASSKDREKTQYF. CDR3 sequence (DNA): TGTGCCAGTAGTAAGGACAGGGAAAAGACCCAGTACTTC.